Below are 10 T cell receptor beta chains sequenced from a single sample in a study of blood T cell repertoires in COVID-19. Generated by immunoSEQ multiplex PCR, the TCRdb table keeps only in-frame clones and is missing some. The sample records some 450,000 clones, 80% to 90% being singletons. The sequenced sample consisted of peripheral blood. These receptor sequences come from a young man with COVID-19, enrolled during active disease.

This rearrangement joins TRBV28 to TRBJ1-6; D possibly corresponds to TRBD1 (6 bases). V was trimmed by 2 bases and J by 8 bases, leaving 13 bases between them. The germline gives CDR1 MDHEN, CDR2 SYDVKM. This CDR3 has 15 residues. CDR3 loop: CASSLIRGGDSPLHF. The CDR3, as DNA: TGTGCCAGCAGTTTAATCAGAGGGGGAGATTCACCCCTCCACTTT.

The chain has TRBV6-1 and TRBJ2-1, with 8 bases matching TRBD1. CDR3 size: 17 residues. The V gene's germline CDR1 is MNHNS and CDR2 SASEGT. Trimming cost V 3 bases and J 4 bases; bases outside gene matches: 11. The chain's CDR3 is CASSDSLNDRGYNEQFF. The CDR3 DNA follows: TGTGCCAGCAGTGATTCTCTAAACGACAGGGGTTACAATGAGCAGTTCTTC.

This sequence joins TRBV5-1 and TRBJ2-7; D gene uncertain. The germline gives CDR1 SGHRS, CDR2 YFSETQ. The V end lost 0 bases, the J end lost 3 bases, and 7 bases lay between the germline ends. This CDR3 comprises 13 residues. The CDR3 DNA reads TGCGCCAGCAGCTTGGGACAACTCTACGAGCAGTACTTC. It yields the protein CASSLGQLYEQYF.

The chain carries TRBV7-2 and TRBJ2-1; D is possibly TRBD1 (6 bases). V lost 1 base and J 9 bases, leaving 16 bases between the germline ends. Germline CDR1 is SGHTA and CDR2 is FQGNSA. The CDR3 length is 15 residues. Written as DNA, the CDR3 is TGTGCCAGCAGCTTAGGCTCGGGGACATCGGGTGAGCAGTTCTTC. Amino acid sequence: CASSLGSGTSGEQFF.

The rearrangement joins TRBV4-2 to TRBJ2-1, with 7 nucleotides matching TRBD2. Germline CDR1 is LGHNA and CDR2 is YNFKEQ. V shed 0 bases and J 0 bases; nucleotides not matched to a gene: 5. The CDR3 sequence is 17 residues long. CDR3 DNA sequence: TGTGCCAGCAGCCAAGAGTCGGGGGGTTACTCCTACAATGAGCAGTTCTTC. It specifies CASSQESGGYSYNEQFF.

The CDR3 coding sequence is TGCGCCAGCAGCCAAGAGGAGTATTTCGAGCAGTACTTC. Protein product: CASSQEEYFEQYF. The chain couples TRBV4-1 to TRBJ2-7; D remains ambiguous. The CDR3 runs 13 residues. The V end was cut by 0 bases, the J end by 6 bases, with 9 bases between. Germline-derived CDR1 and CDR2 are MGHRA and YSYEKL.

This clone was observed once. CDR3 region: CASGSGQGLMNTEAFF. The CDR3 coding sequence is TGTGCTAGTGGTTCAGGACAGGGGCTCATGAACACTGAAGCTTTCTTT. V is TRBV12-5 and J is TRBJ1-1, with TRBD1 matching over 9 bases. Germline values: CDR1 LGHNT, CDR2 FRNRAP. This CDR3 spans 16 amino acids. V lost 4 bases, J lost 0 bases, and 6 bases stayed unmatched.

The CDR3 region is CASRLTSTYSYEQYF. The DNA for the CDR3 is TGTGCCAGCAGGTTGACCTCGACTTACTCCTACGAGCAGTACTTC. The J gene is TRBJ2-7, the V gene TRBV6-5; D is unclear. Germline V gene sequence: CDR1 MNHEY, CDR2 SVGAGI. The ends were cut back, 6 bases at V and 0 bases at J, with 15 bases in the middle. The CDR3 runs 15 residues.

The V call is TRBV5-4, the J call TRBJ2-5; the match to TRBD1 covers 9 bases. V was pared by 4 bases and J by 7 bases, with 11 bases of the junction left unmatched. The CDR3 spans 15 residues. The V gene's germline CDR1 is SGHNT and CDR2 YYREEE (reference sequence). This CDR3 is CASSTGTGSVTTQYF. The DNA of the CDR3 is TGTGCCAGCAGCACGGGGACAGGGTCGGTGACGACCCAGTACTTC. Using reference TRBV5-4 and TRBJ2-5 for the parts outside the CDR3, the full variable domain is ETGVTQSPTHLIKTRGQQVTLRCSSQSGHNTVSWYQQALGQGPQFIFQYYREEENGRGNFPPRFSGLQFPNYSSELNVNALELDDSALYLCASSTGTGSVTTQYFGPGTRLLVL.

V gene TRBV7-3 combines with J gene TRBJ2-3; 11 nucleotides line up with TRBD2. CDR1 and CDR2 (germline): SGHTA, FQGTGA. This CDR3 has 17 residues. Germline trimming cut 2 bases from V and 4 bases from J; bases unmatched to any gene: 8. CDR3 residues: CASSLAPLAGVSDTQYF. The CDR3 DNA is TGTGCCAGCAGCTTAGCCCCACTAGCGGGAGTATCAGATACGCAGTATTTT.